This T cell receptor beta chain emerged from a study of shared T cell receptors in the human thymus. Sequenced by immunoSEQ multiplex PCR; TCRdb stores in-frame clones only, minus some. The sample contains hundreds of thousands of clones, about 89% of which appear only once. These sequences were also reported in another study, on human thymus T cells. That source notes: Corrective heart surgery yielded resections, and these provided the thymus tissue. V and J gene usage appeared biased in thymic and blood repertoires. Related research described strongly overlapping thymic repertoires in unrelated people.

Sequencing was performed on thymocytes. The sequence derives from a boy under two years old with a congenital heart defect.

The CDR3 DNA follows: TGCAGCGTTGAAGATCGGGATCGCAATCAGCCCCAGCATTTT. Translated: CSVEDRDRNQPQHF. The chain uses TRBV29-1 and TRBJ1-5; the D is unclear. This CDR3 comprises 14 residues. The germline V gene encodes CDR1 SQVTM and CDR2 ANQGSEA. The germline V and J ends were trimmed by 0 bases and 2 bases, with 8 bases remaining between them.